A single sample gave rise to the 26 T cell receptor beta chains below, sequenced in a study of control samples from healthy donors and cancer patients (TCRdb year 2020). Libraries were built with the immunoSEQ multiplex PCR assay. Here the immuneACCESS table is served through TCRdb, limited to in-frame sequences with V and J called. Missing clones are a known gap in these copies; in checked studies unresolved V genes cover under half, and the rest lacks a known reason. The table for this sample lists 400,000 to 450,000 clones; 80% to 95% of them were counted only once. The ten largest clonotypes hold 5.5% to 8% of the sample. The sample was PBMCs. Receptor source: a man aged 35 to 55 with head and neck cancer.

The V and J genes are TRBV14 and TRBJ1-2, with TRBD1 as a possible D gene (6 bases). CDR1 SGHDN and CDR2 FVKESK come from the germline V gene. V shed 0 bases and J shed 7 bases, with 12 bases lying between them. This CDR3 is built from 14 residues. The CDR3 loop reads CASSQEQGQAGYTF. The CDR3 region has the DNA TGTGCCAGCAGCCAAGAACAGGGTCAGGCTGGCTACACCTTC. The whole variable domain, remainder taken from reference TRBV14 and TRBJ1-2, is EAGVTQFPSHSVIEKGQTVTLRCDPISGHDNLYWYRRVMGKEIKFLLHFVKESKQDESGMPNNRFLAERTGGTYSTLKVQPAELEDSGVYFCASSQEQGQAGYTFGSGTRLTVV.

V is TRBV29-1 and J is TRBJ1-2; no clear D. Trimming removed 5 bases from V and 0 bases from J, with 10 bases in between. Germline-derived CDR1 and CDR2 are SQVTM and ANQGSEA. The CDR3 has 13 residues. Here the CDR3 reads CSVSTEPNYGYTF. Here the CDR3 DNA reads TGCAGCGTTTCTACAGAGCCTAACTATGGCTACACCTTC.

This clone came up a few times. The chain couples TRBV19 to TRBJ1-5, with 8 bases aligning to TRBD1. V dropped 6 bases and J dropped 5; count of bases not matched to a gene: 6. The germline V gene encodes CDR1 LNHDA and CDR2 SQIVND (reference sequence). The CDR3 contains 14 residues. The chain's CDR3 is CASRPGQGYQPQHF. The CDR3 DNA is TGTGCCAGTAGACCCGGACAGGGATATCAGCCCCAGCATTTT.

The V call is TRBV5-1, the J call TRBJ2-7, with D possibly being TRBD2 (5 bases). The CDR3 runs 13 residues. Trimming shortened V by 6 bases and J by 12 bases, and 22 bases separated the two germline ends. Germline CDR1 SGHRS, CDR2 YFSETQ. The CDR3, as DNA: TGCGCCAGCACCTCTACCCCGGGGAGCGCTCGGTACTTC. Protein sequence: CASTSTPGSARYF.

The chain carries TRBV3-1 (or the pseudogene TRBV3-2) and TRBJ2-2; D is uncertain. The CDR3 has 15 residues. Germline V gene lookup returns CDR1 LGHDT and CDR2 YNNKEL (reference sequence). The V and J ends lost 1 base and 1 base respectively, with 7 bases between them. CDR3 in amino acids: CASSQGAVNTGELFF. The CDR3 DNA is TGTGCCAGCAGCCAAGGGGCTGTGAACACCGGGGAGCTGTTTTTT.

The chain recombines TRBV5-1 with TRBJ2-7; D is ambiguous. The CDR3 spans 15 residues. Germline V gene lookup returns CDR1 SGHRS and CDR2 YFSETQ. The ends were cut back, 0 bases at V and 2 bases at J, with 12 bases in the middle. Here the CDR3 DNA reads TGCGCCAGCAGCTTGGCCGGTACTAAAGCCTACGAGCAGTACTTC. Amino acid sequence: CASSLAGTKAYEQYF. The whole variable domain, remainder taken from reference TRBV5-1 and TRBJ2-7, is KAGVTQTPRYLIKTRGQQVTLSCSPISGHRSVSWYQQTPGQGLQFLFEYFSETQRNKGNFPGRFSGRQFSNSRSEMNVSTLELGDSALYLCASSLAGTKAYEQYFGPGTRLTVT.

J is TRBJ1-3 and V is TRBV18; no definite D call. CDR3 length: 16 residues. Germline CDR1 and CDR2: KGHSH and LQKENI. Trimming shortened V by 1 base and J by 2 bases, and 12 bases separated the two germline ends. This CDR3 reads CASSPLGLSPGNTIYF. The CDR3 nucleotides read TGTGCCAGCTCACCACTCGGCCTGTCCCCTGGAAACACCATATATTTT.

The J gene is TRBJ1-3, the V gene TRBV10-1; D is possibly TRBD1 (5 bases). Trimming shortened V by 6 bases and J by 0 bases, and 15 bases separated the two germline ends. The length of the CDR3 is 16 residues. CDR1 and CDR2 from the germline V gene are WNHNN and SYGVQD (reference sequence). Here the CDR3 reads CASRERDGYSGNTIYF. DNA of the CDR3: TGCGCCAGCAGAGAAAGGGACGGATACTCTGGAAACACCATATATTTT.

The chain joins TRBV5-4 to TRBJ2-7; TRBD1 agrees at 7 bases. The germline CDR1 and CDR2 sequences are SGHNT and YYREEE (reference sequence). The CDR3 runs 15 residues. The V and J ends lost 0 bases and 2 bases, in that order; junction bases with no gene match: 5. In nucleotides, the CDR3 is TGTGCCAGCAGCTTGGCGGGCCAGGGGGCCTACGAGCAGTACTTC. This encodes CASSLAGQGAYEQYF.

The chain recombines TRBV4-3 with TRBJ1-2; weak D call: TRBD1 (5 bases). The CDR3 totals 14 residues. Trimming removed 1 base from V and 0 bases from J, with 6 bases in between. Germline CDR1 and CDR2: LGHNA and YSLEER. The CDR3 bases are TGCGCCAGCAGCCAAGGCAGGGCTAACTATGGCTACACCTTC. It translates to CASSQGRANYGYTF.

This chain joins TRBV5-6 and TRBJ2-7, with 12 nucleotides matching TRBD2. The CDR3 runs 17 residues. Trimming at V came to 4 bases and at J to 0 bases, leaving 8 bases not matched to a gene. Germline assignment: CDR1 SGHDT and CDR2 YYEEEE. In DNA, the CDR3 is TGTGCCAGCAGCCTACTTTGGACTAGCGGGATCTCCTACGAGCAGTACTTC. Translated, it gives CASSLLWTSGISYEQYF. The entire variable domain, with the rest obtained from reference TRBV5-6 and TRBJ2-7, is as follows: DAGVTQSPTHLIKTRGQQVTLRCSPKSGHDTVSWYQQALGQGPQFIFQYYEEEERQRGNFPDRFSGHQFPNYSSELNVNALLLGDSALYLCASSLLWTSGISYEQYFGPGTRLTVT.

This clone was picked up many times. J is TRBJ2-7 and V is TRBV6-6, with unresolved D. V lost 2 bases, J lost 7 bases, and 9 bases lay in between. The germline V gene has CDR1 MNHNY and CDR2 SVGAGI (reference sequence). The CDR3 consists of 12 residues. For the CDR3, the DNA is TGTGCCAGCAGTTACGCCTGGCAGGAGCAGTACTTC. This gives the protein CASSYAWQEQYF.

The J gene is TRBJ1-6, the V gene TRBV27; no clear D. The V gene's germline CDR1 is MNHEY and CDR2 SMNVEV (reference sequence). The V and J ends lost 3 bases and 7 bases respectively, with 10 bases between them. The CDR3 totals 14 residues. The CDR3 nucleotides are TGTGCCAGCAGTTTGCCTGCAGAGAATTCACCCCTCCACTTT. The encoded protein is CASSLPAENSPLHF.

V usage is TRBV3-1 (or the pseudogene TRBV3-2) and J usage is TRBJ2-3, with TRBD1 identical over 7 bases. This CDR3 spans 14 amino acids. J gave up 1 base and V 3 bases, and 1 base lay outside the gene matches. Germline CDR1 LGHDT, CDR2 YNNKEL (reference sequence). Here the CDR3 DNA reads TGTGCCAGCAGCCAGCAGGGGGGCACAGATACGCAGTATTTT. Its protein is CASSQQGGTDTQYF.

DNA for the CDR3: TGTGCCAGCAGTTACACGGACGGTTACACCGGGGAGCTGTTTTTT. Translating it yields CASSYTDGYTGELFF. The chain combines TRBV6-5 with TRBJ2-2; D is unresolved. Trimming took off 2 bases at V and 3 bases at J, with 10 bases between the two ends. The CDR3 sequence is 15 residues long. Germline CDR1 is MNHEY and CDR2 is SVGAGI.

V gene TRBV15 combines with J gene TRBJ2-1; D may be TRBD2 (6 bases). This CDR3 has 17 amino acids. V was clipped by 6 bases and J by 4 bases, with 22 bases between them. Germline-derived CDR1 and CDR2 are LNHNV and YYDKDF (reference sequence). The CDR3 nucleotides are TGTGCCACCAGAGCCCCTCCCGGGACTGGGTCTTACAATGAGCAGTTCTTC. As protein: CATRAPPGTGSYNEQFF.

This clone was seen only a few times. This chain connects TRBV7-9 to TRBJ1-5, with 9 bases identical to TRBD1. Germline lookup yields CDR1 SEHNR and CDR2 FQNEAQ (reference sequence). J was trimmed by 7 bases and V by 5 bases; bases with no gene match: 12. CDR3 length: 16 residues. CDR3 residues: CASSDQRGQGAQPQHF. The CDR3 DNA is TGTGCCAGCAGCGACCAGCGGGGACAGGGAGCCCAGCCCCAGCATTTT.

This clone has just one count. CDR3 sequence reads: CASSPQGPYGYTF. CDR3 nucleotide sequence: TGTGCCAGCAGTCCACAGGGGCCCTATGGCTACACCTTC. The V call is TRBV6-2 or TRBV6-3, the J call TRBJ1-2; 7 nucleotides match TRBD1. J lost 4 bases, V lost 5 bases, and 4 bases had no gene match. The CDR3 extends over 13 amino acids. The germline gives CDR1 MNHEY, CDR2 SVGEGT.

CDR3 DNA sequence: TGTGCCAGCAGCTTAGTGAGCGGGGGCACAGATACGCAGTATTTT. The encoded protein is CASSLVSGGTDTQYF. This chain connects TRBV7-2 to TRBJ2-3; 7 nucleotides align to TRBD2. J was trimmed by 1 base and V by 1 base; bases with no gene match: 2. The CDR3 is 15 residues long. CDR1 and CDR2 from the germline V gene are SGHTA and FQGNSA.

This clone showed up just once. The V call is TRBV7-3, the J call TRBJ2-7; D gene ambiguous. Germline V gene sequence: CDR1 SGHTA, CDR2 FQGTGA. The CDR3 contains 13 residues. The V end was cut by 2 bases, the J end by 1 base, with 6 bases between. CDR3 sequence (DNA): TGTGCCAGCAGCTTACTACCTTCCTACGAGCAGTACTTC. The encoded protein is CASSLLPSYEQYF.

CDR3: CASSPPRTAREQFF. CDR3 nucleotide sequence: TGTGCCAGCAGTCCCCCCCGGACCGCGAGGGAGCAGTTCTTC. The chain links TRBV28 to TRBJ2-1; D remains unclear. Germline V gene sequence: CDR1 MDHEN, CDR2 SYDVKM. Trimming pared 5 bases from V and 10 bases from J, leaving 18 bases between. This CDR3 is built from 14 residues.

The chain recombines TRBV7-6 with TRBJ1-6, with 7 bases fitting TRBD1. Germline CDR1 and CDR2: SGHVS and FNYEAQ. The ends lost 1 base at V and 10 bases at J; junction bases unmatched: 7. The length of the CDR3 is 15 residues. CDR3 sequence: CASSLGTGLGSPLHF. The CDR3, as DNA: TGTGCCAGCAGCTTAGGGACAGGCCTTGGGTCACCCCTCCACTTT.

V usage is TRBV7-2 and J usage is TRBJ1-5, with TRBD1 matching 9 bases. V lost 6 bases and J lost 5; bases outside the gene matches: 8. Germline-derived CDR1 and CDR2 are SGHTA and FQGNSA. The length of the CDR3 is 15 residues. The CDR3 DNA is TGTGCCAGCAGTTTGGGACAGGGCAATTATCAGCCCCAGCATTTT. Residues: CASSLGQGNYQPQHF.

V gene TRBV5-5 combines with J gene TRBJ2-1; D is unresolved. This CDR3 has 15 amino acids. The V and J ends lost 2 bases and 0 bases respectively, with 9 bases between them. Germline-derived CDR1 and CDR2 are SGHKS and YYEKEE (reference sequence). CDR3 nucleotide sequence: TGTGCCAGCAGCTTAGAGACAAACTCCTACAATGAGCAGTTCTTC. Protein sequence: CASSLETNSYNEQFF.

This clone was seen a handful of times. The V and J genes are TRBV4-1 and TRBJ1-4; 9 bases are a match to TRBD1. Looked up from germline, CDR1 is MGHRA and CDR2 is YSYEKL. This CDR3 is 16 amino acids long. The V and J ends lost 4 bases and 6 bases, in that order; junction bases with no gene match: 9. This CDR3 reads CASSPLPGQGYEKLFF. CDR3 coding DNA: TGCGCCAGCAGCCCTCTTCCGGGACAGGGATATGAAAAACTGTTTTTT.

The rearrangement links TRBV3-1 (or the pseudogene TRBV3-2) to TRBJ2-7; tentative D call: TRBD2 (6 bases). The CDR3 sequence is 14 residues long. Trimming stripped 5 bases from V and 2 bases from J, with 13 bases between. Per the germline V gene, CDR1 is LGHDT and CDR2 is YNNKEL (reference sequence). The CDR3 DNA reads TGTGCCAGCAGCGAAATAGCGGCTACCTACGAGCAGTACTTC. The encoded protein is CASSEIAATYEQYF.